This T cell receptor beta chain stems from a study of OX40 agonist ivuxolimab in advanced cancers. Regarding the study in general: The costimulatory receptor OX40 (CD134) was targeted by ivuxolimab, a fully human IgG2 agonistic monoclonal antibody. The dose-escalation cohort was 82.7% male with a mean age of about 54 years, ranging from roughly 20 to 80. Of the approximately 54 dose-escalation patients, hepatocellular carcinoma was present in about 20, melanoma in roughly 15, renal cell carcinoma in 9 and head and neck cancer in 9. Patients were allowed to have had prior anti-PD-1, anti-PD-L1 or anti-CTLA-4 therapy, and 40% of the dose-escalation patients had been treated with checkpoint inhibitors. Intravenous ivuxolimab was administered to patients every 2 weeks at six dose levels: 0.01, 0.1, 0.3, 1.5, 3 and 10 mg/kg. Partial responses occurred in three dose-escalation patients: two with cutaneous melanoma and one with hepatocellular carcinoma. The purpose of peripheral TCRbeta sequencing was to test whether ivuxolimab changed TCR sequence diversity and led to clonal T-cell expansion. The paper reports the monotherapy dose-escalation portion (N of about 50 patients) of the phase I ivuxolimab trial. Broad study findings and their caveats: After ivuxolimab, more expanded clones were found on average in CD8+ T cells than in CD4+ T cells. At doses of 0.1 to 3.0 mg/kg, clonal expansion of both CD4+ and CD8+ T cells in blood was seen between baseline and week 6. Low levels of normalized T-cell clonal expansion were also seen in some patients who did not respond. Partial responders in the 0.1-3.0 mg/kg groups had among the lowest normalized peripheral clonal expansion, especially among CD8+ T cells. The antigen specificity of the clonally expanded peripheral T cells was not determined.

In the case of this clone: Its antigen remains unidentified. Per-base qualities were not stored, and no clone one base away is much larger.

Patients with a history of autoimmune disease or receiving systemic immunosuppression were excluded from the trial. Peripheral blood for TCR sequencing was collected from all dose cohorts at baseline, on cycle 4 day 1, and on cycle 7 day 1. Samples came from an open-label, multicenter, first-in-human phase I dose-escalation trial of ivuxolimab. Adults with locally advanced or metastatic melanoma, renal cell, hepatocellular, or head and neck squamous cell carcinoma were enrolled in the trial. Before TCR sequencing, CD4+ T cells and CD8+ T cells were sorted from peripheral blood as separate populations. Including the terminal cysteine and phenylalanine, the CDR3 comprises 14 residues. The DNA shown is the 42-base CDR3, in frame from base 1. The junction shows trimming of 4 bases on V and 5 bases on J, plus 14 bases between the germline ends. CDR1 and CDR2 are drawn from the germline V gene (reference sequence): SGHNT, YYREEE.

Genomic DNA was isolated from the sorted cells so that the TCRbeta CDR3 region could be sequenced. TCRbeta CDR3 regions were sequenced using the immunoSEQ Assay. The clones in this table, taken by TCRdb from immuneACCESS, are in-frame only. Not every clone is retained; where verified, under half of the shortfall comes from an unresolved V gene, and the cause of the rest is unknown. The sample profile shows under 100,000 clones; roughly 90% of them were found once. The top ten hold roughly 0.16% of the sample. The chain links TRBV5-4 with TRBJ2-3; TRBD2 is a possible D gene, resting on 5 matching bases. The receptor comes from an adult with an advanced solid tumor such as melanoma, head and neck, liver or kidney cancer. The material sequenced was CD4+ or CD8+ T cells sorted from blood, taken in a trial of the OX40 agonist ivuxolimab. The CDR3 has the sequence CASSRGFDGDTQYF. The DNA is TGTGCCAGCAGCAGAGGGTTCGATGGAGATACGCAGTATTTT.